This section outlines one T cell receptor beta chain sequence together with its context. Its target antigen remains unknown. It has no much larger one-base neighbor in the sample; base qualities were not kept. The data belong to a study of blood T cell repertoires in COVID-19 (dated by TCRdb to the early 2020s). For the study in its entirety: Samples from collaborators originated in the United States, Italy and Spain and spanned both the acute and convalescent phases of COVID-19. The material from the prospective study consisted of cDNA or gDNA derived from T cells, B-cell-depleted T cells, or PBMCs. Deeply sampled blood TCRbeta repertoires from subjects exposed to, actively infected with, or recovered from COVID-19 were included in the dataset. A freely available public database, intended as a resource for researchers studying the immune response to SARS-CoV-2, is where the repertoires were released. Samples came from the ongoing ImmuneRACE study (first 160 participants) plus 1,254 subjects from 6 global collaborators. Sample metadata almost always included a de-identified subject ID, COVID-19 status, age in years and sex. HLA class I and class II types, where available, came from metadata supplied by the sample provider rather than from assay-based typing.

What the study reported, not specific to this receptor: Clinical and demographic metadata were provided uncurated, with the amount varying by source and participant.

TCRbeta CDR3 regions were amplified from genomic DNA using the immunoSEQ Assay, a bias-controlled multiplex PCR. Per the original workflow: Nucleated cell counts per sample were estimated from amplification of reference gene primers within the assay. Sequence reads were collapsed and filtered to measure the absolute abundance of every unique TCRbeta CDR3 rearrangement. For each sample, productive Simpson clonality was calculated as the square root of Simpson's diversity index across productive rearrangements. This immuneACCESS table, as held by TCRdb, lists in-frame sequences with V and J called but not all clones. Of the missing ones, under half trace to an unresolved V gene in checked studies; the others have no known cause. The DNA was the basis for D and trimming; V, J and clone size are from that table. For this sample the table gives about 230,000 clones, of which approximately 88% were detected only once. The ten largest account for 2% to 3% of the sample.

In the prospective study, participants were 18 to 89 years old, resided in about two dozen geographic areas of the United States, and were enrolled through a virtual design. Cohort assignment in the prospective study relied on participant-reported clinical history from a screening survey and a study questionnaire. In the prospective study, whole blood, serum and a nasopharyngeal or oropharyngeal swab were collected from each participant by mobile phlebotomists. Over a roughly 2-month period, participants in the prospective study had the option of providing additional blood draws and questionnaires. Before DNA extraction, prospective study blood samples were shipped either frozen or at room temperature. The sample consisted of PBMCs or T cells enriched from blood (not recorded which). The TCR was taken from a woman between 40 and 50 years old with acute COVID-19.

The nucleotide sequence is given as TGTGCCAGCAGTCCCCGGGGAAGGGGAGGTTCCGGGGCCAACGTCCTGACTTTC. Translated, it reads CASSPRGRGGSGANVLTF. The V gene is TRBV6-6 and the J gene is TRBJ2-6; a tentative D match to TRBD2 spans 6 bases. Including cysteine and phenylalanine, the CDR3 has 18 amino acids. Only the CDR3 region is kept as DNA, spanning 54 bases read in frame from base 1. The germline V gene encodes CDR1 MNHNY and CDR2 SVGAGI (reference sequence). Between the V and J ends, shortened by 5 bases and 4 bases respectively, the junction contains 21 bases.